This TCR beta chain originates from a study of metastatic and nonmetastatic thyroid tumors. Overall study results and limits: Benign nodules reportedly had significantly lower TCR beta diversity than malignant thyroid tumors in blood and tumor.

TCRdb re-clonotyped the PCR reads via MiXCR. The sample holds around 65,000 clones, approximately 15% seen once. Many counts were recorded for this clone. Its target is not known. Until they underwent thyroid surgery, no patient had received any treatment. This CDR3 comprises 18 residues. From germline, CDR1 is MNHEY and CDR2 SVGAGI. Trimming left V 0 bases short and J 1 base short, with 18 bases between. The V call is TRBV6-5, the J call TRBJ1-1; tentatively, D is TRBD1 (5 bases). Sequenced: blood. The receptor's source is a male donor with papillary thyroid cancer or a benign thyroid nodule (not recorded which). Some clones in this sample may be carry-over from other donors' samples. DNA for the CDR3: TGTGCCAGCAGTTACTCTTTCCTGAGGAAGGGGCCGAACACTGAAGCTTTCTTT. Encoded protein: CASSYSFLRKGPNTEAFF.